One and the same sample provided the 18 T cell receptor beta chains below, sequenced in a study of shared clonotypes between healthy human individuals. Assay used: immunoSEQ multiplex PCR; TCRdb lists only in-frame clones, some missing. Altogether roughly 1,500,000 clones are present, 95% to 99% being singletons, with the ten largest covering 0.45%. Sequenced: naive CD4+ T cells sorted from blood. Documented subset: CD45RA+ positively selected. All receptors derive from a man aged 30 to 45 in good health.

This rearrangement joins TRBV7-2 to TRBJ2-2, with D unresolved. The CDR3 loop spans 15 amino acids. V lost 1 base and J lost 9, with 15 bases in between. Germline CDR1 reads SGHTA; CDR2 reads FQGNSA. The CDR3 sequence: CASSLDLAPRWELFF. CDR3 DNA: TGTGCCAGCAGCTTAGATTTAGCCCCACGGTGGGAGCTGTTTTTT.

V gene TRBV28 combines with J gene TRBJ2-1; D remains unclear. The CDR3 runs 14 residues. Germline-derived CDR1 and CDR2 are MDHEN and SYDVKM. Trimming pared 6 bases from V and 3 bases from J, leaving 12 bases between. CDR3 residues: CASSSLLVYNEQFF. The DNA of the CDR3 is TGTGCCAGCAGCTCCTTGTTAGTCTACAATGAGCAGTTCTTC.

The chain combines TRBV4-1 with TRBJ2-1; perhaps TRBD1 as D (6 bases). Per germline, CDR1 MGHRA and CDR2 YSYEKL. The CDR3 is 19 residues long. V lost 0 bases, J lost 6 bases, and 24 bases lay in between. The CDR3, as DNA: TGCGCCAGCAGCCAAGATCGAGGGGGTAGTTTATCTCGGGGCAATGAGCAGTTCTTC. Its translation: CASSQDRGGSLSRGNEQFF.

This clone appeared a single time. As DNA, the CDR3 is TGCGCCAGCAGTCGAGGACAGACCTACGAGCAGTACTTC. This codes for CASSRGQTYEQYF. The V gene is TRBV10-1, the J gene TRBJ2-7; maybe TRBD1 (6 bases). The V and J ends lost 5 bases and 2 bases respectively, with 10 bases between them. This CDR3 spans 13 amino acids. Germline CDR1 reads WNHNN; CDR2 reads SYGVQD (reference sequence).

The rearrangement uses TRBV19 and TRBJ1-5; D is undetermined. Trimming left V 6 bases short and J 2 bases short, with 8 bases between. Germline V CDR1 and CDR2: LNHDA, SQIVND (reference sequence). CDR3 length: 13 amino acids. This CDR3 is CASSADGNQPQHF. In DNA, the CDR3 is TGTGCCAGTAGCGCAGACGGCAATCAGCCCCAGCATTTT.

CDR3 nucleotides: TGTGCCTTAAACAGGGGGAGAAATTCCTACGAGCAGTACTTC. It yields the protein CALNRGRNSYEQYF. The genes are TRBV30 and TRBJ2-7; TRBD1 agrees at 8 bases. The CDR3 contains 14 residues. The ends lost 7 bases at V and 1 base at J; junction bases unmatched: 9. Germline V gene data show CDR1 as GTSNPN and CDR2 as SVGIG (reference sequence).

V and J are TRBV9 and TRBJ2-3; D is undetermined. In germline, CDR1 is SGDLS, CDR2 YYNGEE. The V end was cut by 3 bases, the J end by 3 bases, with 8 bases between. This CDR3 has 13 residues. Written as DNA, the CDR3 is TGTGCCAGCAGCGCTAGATTTACAGATACGCAGTATTTT. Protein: CASSARFTDTQYF.

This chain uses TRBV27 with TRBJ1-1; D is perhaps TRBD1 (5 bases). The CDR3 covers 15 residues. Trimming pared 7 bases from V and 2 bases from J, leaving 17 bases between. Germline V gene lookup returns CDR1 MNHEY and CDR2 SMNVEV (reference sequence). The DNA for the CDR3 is TGTGCCAGCAAAATGGGAAGGGGAATTAACACTGAAGCTTTCTTT. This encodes CASKMGRGINTEAFF.

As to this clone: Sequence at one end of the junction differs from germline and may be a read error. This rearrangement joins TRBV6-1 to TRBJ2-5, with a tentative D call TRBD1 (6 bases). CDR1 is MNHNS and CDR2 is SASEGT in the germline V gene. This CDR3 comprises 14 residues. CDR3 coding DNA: TGTGCCACTGAGACCGGGACACAGAGAGAGGCCCAGTACTTC. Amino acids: CATETGTQREAQYF.

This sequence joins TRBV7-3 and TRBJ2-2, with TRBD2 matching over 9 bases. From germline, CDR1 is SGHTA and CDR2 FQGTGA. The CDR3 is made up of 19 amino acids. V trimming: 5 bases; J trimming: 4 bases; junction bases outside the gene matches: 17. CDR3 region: CASSPTREGPLFGTGELFF. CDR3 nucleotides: TGTGCCAGCAGCCCCACGCGGGAGGGCCCACTCTTCGGCACCGGGGAGCTGTTTTTT.

The CDR3 DNA follows: TGCAGCGTTAACCTAGCGGGAGAGTACGAGCAGTACTTC. Translated: CSVNLAGEYEQYF. The chain combines TRBV29-1 with TRBJ2-7; 10 bases agree with TRBD2. With V trimmed by 5 bases and J by 4 bases, 5 bases remained unmatched. The CDR3 sequence is 13 residues long. Germline lookup yields CDR1 SQVTM and CDR2 ANQGSEA.

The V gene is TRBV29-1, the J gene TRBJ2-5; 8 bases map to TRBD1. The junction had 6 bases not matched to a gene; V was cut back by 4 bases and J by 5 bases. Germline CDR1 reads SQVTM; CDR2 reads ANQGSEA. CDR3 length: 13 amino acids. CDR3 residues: CSVVRQGRETQYF. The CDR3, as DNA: TGCAGCGTTGTCAGACAGGGGCGGGAGACCCAGTACTTC.

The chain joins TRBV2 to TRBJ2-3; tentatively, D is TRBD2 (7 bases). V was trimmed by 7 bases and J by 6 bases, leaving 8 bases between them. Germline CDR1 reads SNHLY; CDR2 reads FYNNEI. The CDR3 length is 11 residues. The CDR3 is CASKGGDTQYF. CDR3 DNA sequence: TGTGCCAGCAAGGGGGGGGATACGCAGTATTTT.

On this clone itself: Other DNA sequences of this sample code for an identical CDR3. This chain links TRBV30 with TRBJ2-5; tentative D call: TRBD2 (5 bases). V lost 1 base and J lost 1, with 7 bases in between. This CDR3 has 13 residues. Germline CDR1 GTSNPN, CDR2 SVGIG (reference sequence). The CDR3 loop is CAWSDGVQETQYF. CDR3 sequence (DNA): TGTGCCTGGAGTGACGGGGTCCAAGAGACCCAGTACTTC. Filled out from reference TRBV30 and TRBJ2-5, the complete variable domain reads SQTIHQWPATLVQPVGSPLSLECTVEGTSNPNLYWYRQAAGRGLQLLFYSVGIGQISSEVPQNLSASRPQDRQFILSSKKLLLSDSGFYLCAWSDGVQETQYFGPGTRLLVL.

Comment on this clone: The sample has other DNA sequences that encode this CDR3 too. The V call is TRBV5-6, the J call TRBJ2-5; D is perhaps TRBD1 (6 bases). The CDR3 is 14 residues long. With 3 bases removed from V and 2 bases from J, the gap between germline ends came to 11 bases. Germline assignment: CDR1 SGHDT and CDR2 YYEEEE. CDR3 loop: CASSSPTGQETQYF. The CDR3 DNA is TGTGCCAGCAGCTCCCCGACAGGTCAAGAGACCCAGTACTTC.

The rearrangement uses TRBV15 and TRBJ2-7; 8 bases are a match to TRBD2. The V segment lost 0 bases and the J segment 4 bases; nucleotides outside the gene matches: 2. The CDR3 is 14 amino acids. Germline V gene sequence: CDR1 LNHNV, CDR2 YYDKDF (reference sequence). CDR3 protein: CATSREASGYEQYF. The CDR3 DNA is TGTGCCACCAGCAGAGAGGCTAGCGGGTACGAGCAGTACTTC.

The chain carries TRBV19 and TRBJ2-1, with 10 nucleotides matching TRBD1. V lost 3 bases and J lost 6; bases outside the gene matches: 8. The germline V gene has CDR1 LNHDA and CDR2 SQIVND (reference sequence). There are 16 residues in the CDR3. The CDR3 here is CASSIQKGTGVNEQFF. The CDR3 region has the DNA TGTGCCAGTAGTATCCAGAAAGGGACAGGGGTCAATGAGCAGTTCTTC.

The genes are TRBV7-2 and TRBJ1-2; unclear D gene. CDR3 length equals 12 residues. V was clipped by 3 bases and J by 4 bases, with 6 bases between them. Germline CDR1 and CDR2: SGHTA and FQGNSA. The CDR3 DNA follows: TGTGCCAGCAGCTTCGAGACCTATGGCTACACCTTC. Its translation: CASSFETYGYTF.